Shown below are 20 T cell receptor beta chains from a single sample sequenced in a study of T cells after yellow fever vaccination. One entry per CDR3 protein results from TCRdb running MiXCR on the 5' RACE reads. Of some 150,000 distinct CDR3 sequences in the sample, about 6.9% were seen once. This sample comprised CD4+ T cells sorted from PBMCs, obtained 10 days after the yellow fever booster vaccination. The origin of the receptors is a man aged 30 to 45 who received the YFV17D yellow fever vaccine.

As for this clonotype: This could be a read error, since a much larger clone is one nucleotide away. The V call is TRBV5-1, the J call TRBJ2-6; no clear D. With 0 bases removed from V and 1 base from J, the gap between germline ends came to 5 bases. The germline CDR1 and CDR2 sequences are SGHRS and YFSETQ. CDR3 length: 15 residues. The CDR3 DNA reads TGCGCCAGCAGCTTGGAGTGGTCTGGGGCCAACGTCCTGACTTTC. Protein sequence: CASSLEWSGANVLTF. The whole variable domain, filled in from reference TRBV5-1 and TRBJ2-6, reads KAGVTQTPRYLIKTRGQQVTLSCSPISGHRSVSWYQQTPGQGLQFLFEYFSETQRNKGNFPGRFSGRQFSNSRSEMNVSTLELGDSALYLCASSLEWSGANVLTFGAGSRLTVL.

Remarks on this clonotype: With a much larger clone just one base away, this may be a read error. The rearrangement joins TRBV6-1 to TRBJ2-7; the D gene is possibly TRBD2 (6 bases). V lost 6 bases and J lost 3, with 18 bases in between. CDR1 is MNHNS and CDR2 is SASEGT in the germline V gene. The CDR3 has 15 amino acids. CDR3 DNA: TGTGCCAGCAGCCGGGAGTTTAGGGGCCACTACGAGCAGTACTTC. Translated: CASSREFRGHYEQYF.

Many counts were recorded for this clonotype. The chain couples TRBV9 to TRBJ2-3; 7 bases fit TRBD2. Trimming removed 0 bases from V and 6 bases from J; junction bases left unmatched: 7. Germline CDR1 is SGDLS and CDR2 is YYNGEE. CDR3 length: 15 amino acids. The CDR3 spells CASSVAGAGRDTQYF. In nucleotides, the CDR3 is TGTGCCAGCAGCGTAGCCGGAGCGGGGCGGGATACGCAGTATTTT.

This clonotype was detected ten times or more. The chain recombines TRBV29-1 with TRBJ1-3; D unclear. Germline V gene lookup returns CDR1 SQVTM and CDR2 ANQGSEA. CDR3 size: 12 residues. V was shortened by 5 bases and J by 1 base, with 6 bases between the two germline ends. Written as DNA, the CDR3 is TGCAGCGTTACCTCGTCTGGAAACACCATATATTTT. This gives the protein CSVTSSGNTIYF.

This clonotype was observed at least ten times. This rearrangement joins TRBV7-6 to TRBJ2-2; the D gene is possibly TRBD1 (6 bases). Trimming removed 10 bases from V and 7 bases from J, with 19 bases in between. The germline V gene has CDR1 SGHVS and CDR2 FNYEAQ. The CDR3 consists of 14 residues. The CDR3 region is CATTQLATGGELFF. CDR3 in DNA: TGTGCCACCACTCAGTTGGCGACAGGCGGGGAGCTGTTTTTT.

This clonotype was recorded a few times. The V gene is TRBV5-1, the J gene TRBJ1-4; 7 positions match TRBD1. Trimming at V came to 4 bases and at J to 7 bases, leaving 4 bases not matched to a gene. Germline CDR1 and CDR2: SGHRS and YFSETQ. The CDR3 is made up of 13 amino acids. CDR3 bases: TGCGCCAGCAGCCTAGGGACAGCTGAAAAACTGTTTTTT. Its protein product is CASSLGTAEKLFF.

In its sample, this clonotype was seen a few times. At one end the junction does not follow the germline gene, possibly because of a read error. The chain carries TRBV20-1 and TRBJ2-1, with 8 bases fitting TRBD2. CDR1 and CDR2 from the germline V gene are DFQATT and SNEGSKA (reference sequence). This CDR3 is 11 amino acids long. The CDR3 sequence: CSARSGLAGGF. As DNA, the CDR3 is TGCAGTGCTAGATCCGGACTAGCCGGGGGCTTC.

Ten or more counts support this clonotype. This chain joins TRBV11-2 and TRBJ2-3; TRBD2 matches at 8 bases. The CDR3 contains 15 residues. The germline V gene has CDR1 SGHAT and CDR2 FQNNGV. V lost 3 bases, J lost 1 base, and 3 bases stayed unmatched. The CDR3 DNA reads as TGTGCCAGCAGCTTTGGAGCGGGGGGCACAGATACGCAGTATTTT. Its protein is CASSFGAGGTDTQYF.

This clonotype was counted only a few times. The chain links TRBV5-1 to TRBJ1-4; no clear D gene. This CDR3 is 15 amino acids long. Per germline, CDR1 SGHRS and CDR2 YFSETQ. V dropped 0 bases and J dropped 7 bases, with 13 bases sitting between them. The CDR3 bases are TGCGCCAGCAGCTTGGCTACGGGTTTGAGTGAAAAACTGTTTTTT. Protein product: CASSLATGLSEKLFF.

This clonotype was counted a few times. The chain employs TRBV7-9 and TRBJ2-2, with D perhaps matching TRBD1 (5 bases). The CDR3 sequence is 15 residues long. CDR1 SEHNR and CDR2 FQNEAQ come from the germline V gene (reference sequence). The germline V and J ends were trimmed by 3 bases and 4 bases, with 12 bases remaining between them. CDR3 amino acids: CASSFSQVATGELFF. DNA for the CDR3: TGTGCCAGCAGCTTTTCACAGGTGGCCACCGGGGAGCTGTTTTTT. The full variable domain, its missing parts supplied by reference TRBV7-9 and TRBJ2-2, is DTGVSQNPRHKITKRGQNVTFRCDPISEHNRLYWYRQTLGQGPEFLTYFQNEAQLEKSRLLSDRFSAERPKGSFSTLEIQRTEQGDSAMYLCASSFSQVATGELFFGEGSRLTVL.

This clonotype was counted many times. The chain recombines TRBV11-2 with TRBJ2-3, with a weak D call TRBD2 (5 bases). The germline gives CDR1 SGHAT, CDR2 FQNNGV. Trimming removed 0 bases from V and 2 bases from J, with 15 bases in between. This CDR3 has 17 residues. The CDR3 nucleotides read TGTGCCAGCAGCTTAGATGACCGACTAAAAAACACAGATACGCAGTATTTT. It translates to CASSLDDRLKNTDTQYF.

This clonotype was detected many times. The CDR3 DNA follows: TGTGCCAGCAGTTTCTCTGCGGTAGAAGAGACCCAGTACTTC. Its protein is CASSFSAVEETQYF. The chain is built from TRBV12-3 or TRBV12-4 and TRBJ2-5; D is undetermined. This CDR3 contains 14 residues. Trimming took 3 bases from V and 3 from J, leaving 11 bases between them.

This clonotype was seen at least ten times. This sequence joins TRBV14 and TRBJ2-2, with D unresolved. The V and J ends lost 5 bases and 0 bases respectively, with 7 bases between them. Germline CDR1 SGHDN, CDR2 FVKESK. The length of the CDR3 is 14 residues. The CDR3 protein is CASSGGTNTGELFF. CDR3 in DNA: TGTGCCAGCAGCGGCGGTACGAACACCGGGGAGCTGTTTTTT.

This clonotype was seen repeatedly, ten times or more. The rearrangement links TRBV20-1 to TRBJ2-7; D is unresolved. V lost 1 base and J 3 bases, leaving 10 bases between the germline ends. This CDR3 contains 13 residues. Germline V gene sequence: CDR1 DFQATT, CDR2 SNEGSKA (reference sequence). CDR3 sequence (DNA): TGCAGTGCTAGAGGGCAGGTGGACTACGAGCAGTACTTC. This encodes CSARGQVDYEQYF.

Many counts were recorded for this clonotype. The CDR3: CASSLATGGGNTIYF. CDR3 nucleotides: TGTGCCAGCAGCTTAGCGACCGGTGGGGGAAACACCATATATTTT. This chain connects TRBV7-6 to TRBJ1-3, with unresolved D. Trimming removed 0 bases from V and 4 bases from J, with 10 bases in between. The CDR3 length is 15 residues. The germline V gene has CDR1 SGHVS and CDR2 FNYEAQ.

This rearrangement joins TRBV27 to TRBJ1-3; the D gene is possibly TRBD1 (6 bases). This CDR3 is built from 14 residues. V was shortened by 5 bases and J by 2 bases, with 10 bases between the two germline ends. The germline V gene encodes CDR1 MNHEY and CDR2 SMNVEV (reference sequence). The CDR3 loop reads CASSPQGTGNTIYF. In DNA form, the CDR3 reads TGTGCCAGCAGTCCCCAGGGGACTGGAAACACCATATATTTT.

Comment on this clonotype: A much bigger clone sits one base away, suggesting this may be a read error. The gene calls are TRBV7-6 and TRBJ2-1; D may be TRBD1 (6 bases). From germline, CDR1 is SGHVS and CDR2 FNYEAQ. The CDR3 loop spans 15 amino acids. Trimming stripped 4 bases from V and 11 bases from J, with 21 bases between. CDR3 amino acids: CASSSPGAGLNQQFF. The CDR3 coding sequence is TGTGCCAGCAGCTCGCCAGGGGCAGGGCTAAATCAGCAGTTCTTC. The variable domain in full, with the rest retrieved from reference TRBV7-6 and TRBJ2-1, is GAGVSQSPRYKVTKRGQDVALRCDPISGHVSLYWYRQALGQGPEFLTYFNYEAQQDKSGLPNDRFSAERPEGSISTLTIQRTEQRDSAMYRCASSSPGAGLNQQFFGPGTRLTVL.

This chain joins TRBV20-1 and TRBJ2-1; no clear D. Per the germline V gene, CDR1 is DFQATT and CDR2 is SNEGSKA (reference sequence). CDR3 length equals 14 residues. Trimming left V 6 bases short and J 0 bases short, with 12 bases between. For the CDR3, the DNA is TGCAGTGCCCCCCACGGGTCCTCCTACAATGAGCAGTTCTTC. Translating gives CSAPHGSSYNEQFF.

Many counts were recorded for this clonotype. The chain links TRBV19 to TRBJ2-1; possibly TRBD1 or TRBD2 for D (5 bases each). Trimming removed 4 bases at V and 9 bases at J, with 13 bases between. CDR1 and CDR2 from the germline V gene are LNHDA and SQIVND (reference sequence). The CDR3 is made up of 13 amino acids. The CDR3 region has the DNA TGTGCCAGTAGTAGGGACCCATTCGGTGAGCAGTTCTTC. It encodes CASSRDPFGEQFF.

At least ten counts were recorded for this clonotype. This chain uses TRBV7-3 with TRBJ2-5; D tentatively fits TRBD1 or TRBD2 (5 bases each). Per the germline V gene, CDR1 is SGHTA and CDR2 is FQGTGA. Trimming pared 6 bases from V and 7 bases from J, leaving 15 bases between. CDR3 length equals 13 residues. CDR3 sequence: CASSRRGAGTQYF. CDR3 nucleotides: TGTGCCAGCAGTCGAAGAGGGGCGGGGACCCAGTACTTC.